Below are 8 T cell receptor beta chains sequenced from a single sample in a study of Graves' ophthalmopathy and Graves' hyperthyroidism. The authors amplified TCR beta CDR3 regions, and they did so from RNA transcripts for repertoire sequencing. The workflow started with a first-round RT-PCR run with HTBI primers and then moved on to a second-round multiplex PCR. TCRdb analysed the multiplex PCR reads with MiXCR anew, one entry per CDR3 protein. The sample carries some 390,000 distinct CDR3 sequences, about a sixth recorded once. Input material: peripheral blood. The receptors derive from a woman under 30 with Graves' ophthalmopathy.

This clonotype showed up many times. The chain joins TRBV6-1 to TRBJ2-7; the match to TRBD2 covers 7 bases. J was trimmed by 4 bases and V by 7 bases; bases with no gene match: 13. The CDR3 is 15 amino acids. CDR1 and CDR2 (germline): MNHNS, SASEGT. The CDR3, as DNA: TGTGCCAGCACTAAGGCGGTTAGCGGGCGGTACGAGCAGTACTTC. Its protein product is CASTKAVSGRYEQYF.

The sample holds many counts of this clonotype. The CDR3 DNA is TGTGCCAGCATGACGTCGGACGAATATGGCTACACCTTC. Amino acids: CASMTSDEYGYTF. The V call is TRBV25-1, the J call TRBJ1-2; D gene ambiguous. V was trimmed by 7 bases and J by 5 bases, leaving 14 bases between them. Germline CDR1 and CDR2: MGHDK and SYGVNS. The CDR3 is made up of 13 amino acids.

This clonotype has at least ten counts. J is TRBJ2-2 and V is TRBV6-4; D remains ambiguous. Germline V gives CDR1 MRHNA, CDR2 SNTAGT. This CDR3 region has 13 residues. Trimming removed 1 base at V and 3 bases at J, with 3 bases between. This chain's CDR3 is CASSDWDTGELFF. CDR3 nucleotides: TGTGCCAGCAGTGACTGGGACACCGGGGAGCTGTTTTTT.

The gene calls are TRBV11-2 and TRBJ2-7, with D possibly called TRBD1 or TRBD2 (5 bases each). Trimming removed 0 bases at V and 4 bases at J, with 13 bases between. This CDR3 is built from 15 residues. Germline CDR1 is SGHAT and CDR2 is FQNNGV. CDR3 region: CASSLEMGETYEQYF. CDR3 in DNA: TGTGCCAGCAGCTTAGAGATGGGGGAGACGTACGAGCAGTACTTC.

Ten or more counts support this clonotype. This rearrangement joins TRBV5-1 to TRBJ2-7, with 9 bases matching TRBD2. Germline V gene lookup returns CDR1 SGHRS and CDR2 YFSETQ. The V gene end was trimmed by 0 bases and the J gene end by 0 bases; junction bases not matched to a gene: 7. The CDR3 is made up of 17 amino acids. In DNA form, the CDR3 reads TGCGCCAGCAGCTTGGATGGCGGGAGGGCCCCCTCCTACGAGCAGTACTTC. Its protein is CASSLDGGRAPSYEQYF.

The sample holds many counts of this clonotype. CDR3 residues: CASRDQTDYGYTF. Here the CDR3 DNA reads TGTGCCAGCAGGGACCAGACAGACTATGGCTACACCTTC. The chain has TRBV12-3 or TRBV12-4 and TRBJ1-2; D possibly corresponds to TRBD1 (5 bases). The CDR3 length is 13 residues. Trimming pared 6 bases from V and 3 bases from J, leaving 11 bases between.

In this sample, this clonotype turned up many times. This sequence joins TRBV7-2 and TRBJ1-5; 9 nucleotides line up with TRBD1. Germline values: CDR1 SGHTA, CDR2 FQGNSA. Trimming took 2 bases from V and 7 from J; bases not matched to a gene: 6. The CDR3 totals 15 residues. The CDR3 loop reads CASSLYGTGNQPQHF. The DNA of the CDR3 is TGTGCCAGCAGCTTATATGGGACAGGGAACCAGCCCCAGCATTTT.

This clonotype has ten or more counts. The J gene is TRBJ2-7, the V gene TRBV7-2; 11 nucleotides align to TRBD2. Trimming removed 5 bases from V and 6 bases from J; junction bases left unmatched: 3. Germline CDR1 is SGHTA and CDR2 is FQGNSA. The CDR3 covers 13 residues. CDR3 nucleotide sequence: TGTGCCAGCAGCCGAGGACTAGCGGGCGAGCAGTACTTC. Protein product: CASSRGLAGEQYF.